The 22 T cell receptor beta chains below come from one sample, sequenced in a study of blood T cell repertoires in COVID-19. Only in-frame clones appear in the TCRdb table, and some are missing; sequencing was by immunoSEQ multiplex PCR. The table records 270,000 or so clones, roughly 84% of them present only once. The specimen sequenced was PBMCs or T cells enriched from blood (not recorded which). These receptor sequences come from a man over 45 who had recovered from COVID-19.

J is TRBJ2-1 and V is TRBV11-2; unclear D gene. Germline-derived CDR1 and CDR2 are SGHAT and FQNNGV. V was clipped by 0 bases and J by 4 bases, with 10 bases between them. The CDR3 contains 15 residues. The CDR3 spells CASSLDYGGYNEQFF. CDR3 DNA sequence: TGTGCCAGCAGCTTAGATTACGGCGGATACAATGAGCAGTTCTTC.

This clone showed up many times. The chain couples TRBV30 to TRBJ2-2; D is possibly TRBD1 (8 bases). Germline CDR1 is GTSNPN and CDR2 is SVGIG (reference sequence). V was shortened by 2 bases and J by 6 bases, with 13 bases between the two germline ends. The CDR3 spans 14 residues. The CDR3 reads CAWSYTGGAGELFF. DNA for the CDR3: TGTGCCTGGAGTTATACAGGGGGGGCCGGGGAGCTGTTTTTT.

The chain carries TRBV5-1 and TRBJ2-5; 7 positions agree with TRBD1. Losses at the gene ends were 2 bases for V and 3 bases for J; bases not matched to a gene: 1. CDR1 is SGHRS and CDR2 is YFSETQ in the germline V gene. This CDR3 comprises 13 residues. The CDR3 region has the DNA TGCGCCAGCAGCTTCCAGGGGGAAGAGACCCAGTACTTC. It yields the protein CASSFQGEETQYF. Based on the CDR3 plus reference TRBV5-1 and TRBJ2-5, the full variable domain is KAGVTQTPRYLIKTRGQQVTLSCSPISGHRSVSWYQQTPGQGLQFLFEYFSETQRNKGNFPGRFSGRQFSNSRSEMNVSTLELGDSALYLCASSFQGEETQYFGPGTRLLVL.

This clone was counted a single time. The chain links TRBV10-2 to TRBJ1-1, with 7 bases matching TRBD1. CDR3 length: 15 residues. In germline, CDR1 is WSHSY, CDR2 SAAADI. V dropped 3 bases and J dropped 0; count of bases not matched to a gene: 4. The CDR3 region has the DNA TGCGCCAGCAGTGAACAGGGGCGGGTGAACACTGAAGCTTTCTTT. Amino acid sequence: CASSEQGRVNTEAFF.

This clone was seen once. The V gene is TRBV4-1, the J gene TRBJ2-1; the D is unclear. The CDR3 has 15 amino acids. Trimming removed 0 bases at V and 0 bases at J, with 6 bases between. The germline V gene has CDR1 MGHRA and CDR2 YSYEKL. CDR3 nucleotides: TGCGCCAGCAGCCAAGAAATTAGCTCCTACAATGAGCAGTTCTTC. This sequence encodes CASSQEISSYNEQFF.

The gene calls are TRBV9 and TRBJ2-3; D remains ambiguous. With 4 bases removed from V and 6 bases from J, the gap between germline ends came to 15 bases. Germline V lookup: CDR1 SGDLS, CDR2 YYNGEE. The CDR3 spans 14 residues. The CDR3 reads CASSPRSGSDTQYF. The CDR3 coding sequence is TGTGCCAGCAGCCCGCGATCAGGATCGGATACGCAGTATTTT.

The CDR3 protein is CSAPIGSGAETQYF. The CDR3 DNA reads TGCAGCGCCCCCATAGGGTCAGGGGCAGAGACCCAGTACTTC. The chain links TRBV29-1 to TRBJ2-5; D possibly corresponds to TRBD1 (6 bases). CDR3 length equals 14 residues. Germline CDR1 reads SQVTM; CDR2 reads ANQGSEA. V lost 7 bases and J lost 4, with 19 bases in between.

The chain employs TRBV28 and TRBJ1-1; perhaps TRBD1 as D (6 bases). V was trimmed by 9 bases and J by 4 bases, leaving 30 bases between them. Germline V lookup: CDR1 MDHEN, CDR2 SYDVKM. This CDR3 is 18 amino acids long. CDR3 region: CASTSLRGFIEVGTEAFF. The CDR3 coding sequence is TGTGCCAGTACCTCACTAAGGGGGTTCATCGAGGTTGGCACTGAAGCTTTCTTT.

The J gene is TRBJ2-5, the V gene TRBV12-5; 13 nucleotides agree with TRBD2. Trimming cost V 7 bases and J 3 bases; bases outside gene matches: 5. The length of the CDR3 is 15 residues. The germline CDR1 and CDR2 sequences are LGHNT and FRNRAP. This CDR3 is CASDLGLAGKETQYF. The DNA for the CDR3 is TGTGCTAGTGACCTGGGACTAGCGGGAAAAGAGACCCAGTACTTC. The entire variable domain, with the rest obtained from reference TRBV12-5 and TRBJ2-5, is as follows: DARVTQTPRHKVTEMGQEVTMRCQPILGHNTVFWYRQTMMQGLELLAYFRNRAPLDDSGMPKDRFSAEMPDATLATLKIQPSEPRDSAVYFCASDLGLAGKETQYFGPGTRLLVL.

This clone was seen a handful of times. The V call is TRBV6-5, the J call TRBJ1-5; possibly TRBD1 for D (5 bases). Between the trimmed V and J ends, which lost 6 bases and 2 bases, there was a span of 14 bases. From germline, CDR1 is MNHEY and CDR2 SVGAGI. The CDR3 sequence is 15 residues long. The CDR3 region has the DNA TGTGCCAGCAGCTTAAAGGGGTATGGCAATCAGCCCCAGCATTTT. Protein product: CASSLKGYGNQPQHF.

The V call is TRBV7-9, the J call TRBJ2-3, with D unclear. Germline V CDR1 and CDR2: SEHNR, FQNEAQ (reference sequence). The CDR3 loop spans 16 amino acids. With 2 bases removed from V and 0 bases from J, the gap between germline ends came to 12 bases. As DNA, the CDR3 is TGTGCCAGCAGCTTACACGGTGAGACTAGCACAGATACGCAGTATTTT. Residues: CASSLHGETSTDTQYF.

V and J are TRBV30 and TRBJ2-7; D possibly corresponds to TRBD2 (7 bases). There are 14 residues in the CDR3. The germline CDR1 and CDR2 sequences are GTSNPN and SVGIG (reference sequence). Trimming took off 6 bases at V and 4 bases at J, with 19 bases between the two ends. The CDR3 nucleotides are TGTGCCTGCTCCGCTGGGGGGGGACAATACGAGCAGTACTTC. Protein: CACSAGGGQYEQYF. Drawing the rest from reference TRBV30 and TRBJ2-7, the complete variable domain is SQTIHQWPATLVQPVGSPLSLECTVEGTSNPNLYWYRQAAGRGLQLLFYSVGIGQISSEVPQNLSASRPQDRQFILSSKKLLLSDSGFYLCACSAGGGQYEQYFGPGTRLTVT.

This chain connects TRBV19 to TRBJ2-6; D gene uncertain. V was clipped by 6 bases and J by 0 bases, with 6 bases between them. The germline V gene has CDR1 LNHDA and CDR2 SQIVND (reference sequence). The CDR3 is made up of 14 amino acids. CDR3 amino acids: CASRHSSGANVLTF. CDR3 coding DNA: TGTGCCAGTAGACACAGCTCTGGGGCCAACGTCCTGACTTTC.

CDR3: CASSRGQGRGQPQHF. CDR3 nucleotides: TGTGCCAGCAGCCGGGGACAGGGACGGGGGCAGCCCCAGCATTTT. The genes are TRBV28 and TRBJ1-5, with 9 bases identical to TRBD1. CDR3 length equals 15 residues. The V and J ends lost 6 bases and 7 bases, in that order; junction bases with no gene match: 10. Germline V CDR1 and CDR2: MDHEN, SYDVKM.

This rearrangement joins TRBV5-1 to TRBJ1-1; 12 nucleotides align to TRBD1. The germline CDR1 and CDR2 sequences are SGHRS and YFSETQ. This CDR3 is built from 16 residues. The junction had 5 bases not matched to a gene; V was cut back by 3 bases and J by 2 bases. Written as DNA, the CDR3 is TGCGCCAGCAGCTGGGCCGGGACAGGGGGCAACACTGAAGCTTTCTTT. Protein product: CASSWAGTGGNTEAFF. Complete variable domain (other parts from reference TRBV5-1 and TRBJ1-1): KAGVTQTPRYLIKTRGQQVTLSCSPISGHRSVSWYQQTPGQGLQFLFEYFSETQRNKGNFPGRFSGRQFSNSRSEMNVSTLELGDSALYLCASSWAGTGGNTEAFFGQGTRLTVV.

A few counts support this clone. The chain carries TRBV9 and TRBJ2-2; 8 nucleotides align to TRBD2. The CDR3 runs 17 residues. After removal of 4 bases from V and 2 bases from J, the junction contained 10 bases not matched to a gene. Germline V gene sequence: CDR1 SGDLS, CDR2 YYNGEE. The CDR3 nucleotides read TGTGCCAGCAGCCCGACAGCCGGGGGGGCAAACACCGGGGAGCTGTTTTTT. It codes for CASSPTAGGANTGELFF.

The V and J genes are TRBV30 and TRBJ1-1; D is unresolved. The CDR3 length is 15 residues. Germline CDR1 reads GTSNPN; CDR2 reads SVGIG (reference sequence). Trimming stripped 0 bases from V and 4 bases from J, with 15 bases between. The CDR3 spells CAWSVPEFMGTEAFF. CDR3 DNA sequence: TGTGCCTGGAGTGTACCGGAGTTCATGGGCACTGAAGCTTTCTTT.

The table lists this clone with many counts. The V gene is TRBV24-1, the J gene TRBJ2-3; 10 bases are shared with TRBD1. Unmatched junction bases numbered 1, after V lost 5 bases and J lost 3 bases. The CDR3 is made up of 14 amino acids. Germline V gene sequence: CDR1 KGHDR, CDR2 SFDVKD. This chain's CDR3 is CATSGTGGTDTQYF. The DNA of the CDR3 is TGTGCCACCAGTGGGACAGGGGGGACAGATACGCAGTATTTT.

The genes are TRBV5-1 and TRBJ1-1; D may be TRBD1 (5 bases). Germline V gene lookup returns CDR1 SGHRS and CDR2 YFSETQ. V was shortened by 6 bases and J by 6 bases, with 15 bases between the two germline ends. This CDR3 has 13 amino acids. This CDR3 is CASTRGGDPEAFF. The CDR3 region has the DNA TGCGCCAGCACCCGGGGGGGTGACCCTGAAGCTTTCTTT. The variable domain in full, completed from reference TRBV5-1 and TRBJ1-1, reads KAGVTQTPRYLIKTRGQQVTLSCSPISGHRSVSWYQQTPGQGLQFLFEYFSETQRNKGNFPGRFSGRQFSNSRSEMNVSTLELGDSALYLCASTRGGDPEAFFGQGTRLTVV.

The chain employs TRBV19 and TRBJ2-7; D is undetermined. This CDR3 has 15 residues. Germline V lookup: CDR1 LNHDA, CDR2 SQIVND (reference sequence). V gave up 3 bases and J gave up 1 base, with 13 bases separating them. CDR3 region: CASSIKQDVSYEQYF. DNA for the CDR3: TGTGCCAGTAGTATCAAGCAGGATGTATCCTACGAGCAGTACTTC.

The CDR3 region is CASSQGTRKAFGYNEQFF. CDR3 nucleotides: TGTGCCAGCAGCCAAGGGACTAGGAAGGCCTTTGGTTACAATGAGCAGTTCTTC. The chain couples TRBV4-2 to TRBJ2-1; TRBD2 agrees at 7 bases. Germline CDR1 reads LGHNA; CDR2 reads YNFKEQ. The V and J ends lost 1 base and 4 bases, in that order; junction bases with no gene match: 13. This CDR3 has 18 amino acids.

V and J are TRBV12-3 or TRBV12-4 and TRBJ1-2; TRBD1 agrees at 7 bases. The CDR3 runs 13 residues. Trimming removed 6 bases from V and 4 bases from J; junction bases left unmatched: 5. CDR3 sequence reads: CASRLQGIYGYTF. In DNA form, the CDR3 reads TGTGCCAGCAGATTACAGGGGATCTATGGCTACACCTTC.